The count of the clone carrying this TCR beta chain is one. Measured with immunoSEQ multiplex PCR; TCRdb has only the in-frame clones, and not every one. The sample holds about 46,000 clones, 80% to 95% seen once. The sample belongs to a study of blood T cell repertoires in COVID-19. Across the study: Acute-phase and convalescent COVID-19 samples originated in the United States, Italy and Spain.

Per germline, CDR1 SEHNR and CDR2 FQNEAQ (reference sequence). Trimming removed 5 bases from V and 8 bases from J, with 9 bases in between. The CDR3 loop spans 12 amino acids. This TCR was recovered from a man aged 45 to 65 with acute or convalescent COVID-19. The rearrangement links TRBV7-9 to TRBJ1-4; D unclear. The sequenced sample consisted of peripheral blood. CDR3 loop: CASSPPPEKLFF. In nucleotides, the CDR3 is TGTGCCAGCAGCCCCCCTCCGGAAAAACTGTTTTTT.